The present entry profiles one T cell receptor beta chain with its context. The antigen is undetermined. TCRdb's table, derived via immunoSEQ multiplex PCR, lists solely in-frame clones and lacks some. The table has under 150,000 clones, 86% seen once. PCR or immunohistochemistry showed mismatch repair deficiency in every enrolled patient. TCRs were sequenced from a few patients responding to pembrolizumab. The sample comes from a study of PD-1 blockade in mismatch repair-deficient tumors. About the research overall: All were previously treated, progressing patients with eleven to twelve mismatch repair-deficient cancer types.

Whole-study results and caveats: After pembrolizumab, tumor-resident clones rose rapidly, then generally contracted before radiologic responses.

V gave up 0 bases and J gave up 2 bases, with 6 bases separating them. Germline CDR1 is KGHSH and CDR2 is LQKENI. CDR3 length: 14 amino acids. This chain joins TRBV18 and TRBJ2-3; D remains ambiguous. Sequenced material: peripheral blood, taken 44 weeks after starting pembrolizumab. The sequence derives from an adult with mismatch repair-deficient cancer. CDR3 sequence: CASSPPIATDTQYF. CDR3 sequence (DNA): TGTGCCAGCTCACCACCGATTGCCACAGATACGCAGTATTTT.